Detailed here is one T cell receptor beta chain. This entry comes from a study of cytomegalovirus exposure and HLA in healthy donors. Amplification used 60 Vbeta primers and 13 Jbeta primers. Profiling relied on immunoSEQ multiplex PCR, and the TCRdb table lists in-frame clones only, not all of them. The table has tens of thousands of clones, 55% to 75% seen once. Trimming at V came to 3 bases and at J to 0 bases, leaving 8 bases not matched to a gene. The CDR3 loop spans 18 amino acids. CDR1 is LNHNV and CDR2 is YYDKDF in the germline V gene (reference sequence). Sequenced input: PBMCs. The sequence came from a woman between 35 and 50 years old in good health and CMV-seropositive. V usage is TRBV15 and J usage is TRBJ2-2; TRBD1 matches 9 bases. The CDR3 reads CATSRGTGSATNTGELFF. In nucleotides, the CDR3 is TGTGCCACCAGCAGGGGGACAGGGTCGGCCACGAACACCGGGGAGCTGTTTTTT.